This is a list of T cell receptor beta chains from one sample in a study of T cells in Graves' hyperthyroidism and ophthalmopathy. TCRdb processed the multiplex PCR reads anew with MiXCR; each CDR3 protein has one entry. The sample holds a few hundred thousand distinct CDR3 sequences, less than 15% seen once. Sequenced: blood. Source of these receptors: a woman younger than 30 with Graves' hyperthyroidism. Both conserved end residues are part of each CDR3. Each record gives: clone size, D gene, V gene, J gene, CDR3 protein, CDR3 DNA. A D gene is named only where the DNA matches it firmly. Clone sizes are given selectively: once, few, many, or a class where the clone is expanded.

abundance: many; d_gene: .; v_gene: TRBV28; j_gene: TRBJ1-3; CDR3aa: CASSLMVYPGNTIYF; CDR3nt: TGTGCCAGCAGTTTAATGGTGTATCCTGGAAACACCATATATTTT
abundance: many; d_gene: .; v_gene: TRBV29-1; j_gene: TRBJ2-7; CDR3aa: CSVEEEEGAEQYF; CDR3nt: TGCAGCGTTGAAGAGGAAGAAGGGGCCGAGCAGTACTTC
abundance: many; d_gene: .; v_gene: TRBV28; j_gene: TRBJ1-5; CDR3aa: CASSFRRNRNLNTPQHF; CDR3nt: TGTGCCAGCAGTTTCCGCCGGAACCGCAACCTAAATACGCCCCAGCATTTT
abundance: many; d_gene: .; v_gene: TRBV11-2; j_gene: TRBJ1-2; CDR3aa: CASSTPGGGGYTF; CDR3nt: TGTGCCAGCAGCACCCCCGGGGGTGGAGGCTACACCTTC
abundance: many; d_gene: TRBD1; v_gene: TRBV2; j_gene: TRBJ1-6; CDR3aa: CASSGDRGPNSPLHF; CDR3nt: TGTGCCAGCAGTGGGGACAGGGGTCCTAATTCACCCCTCCACTTT
abundance: many; d_gene: .; v_gene: TRBV5-1; j_gene: TRBJ1-5; CDR3aa: CASSFGQPQPQHF; CDR3nt: TGCGCCAGCAGCTTTGGACAGCCTCAGCCCCAGCATTTT
abundance: many; d_gene: TRBD2; v_gene: TRBV20-1; j_gene: TRBJ2-7; CDR3aa: CSARDRIGRASYEQYF; CDR3nt: TGCAGTGCTAGAGATCGTATCGGGAGGGCCTCCTACGAGCAGTACTTC
abundance: once; d_gene: TRBD2; v_gene: TRBV24-1; j_gene: TRBJ2-1; CDR3aa: CATSVGLAGVKEQFF; CDR3nt: TGTGCCACCAGTGTGGGACTAGCGGGGGTAAAAGAGCAGTTCTTC
abundance: many; d_gene: .; v_gene: TRBV2; j_gene: TRBJ2-5; CDR3aa: CASTFDGALGETQYF; CDR3nt: TGTGCCAGCACCTTTGACGGGGCTTTGGGAGAGACCCAGTACTTC
abundance: many; d_gene: .; v_gene: TRBV28; j_gene: TRBJ1-5; CDR3aa: CASSPAGHPIGNQPQHF; CDR3nt: TGTGCCAGCAGTCCCGCGGGACACCCCATCGGCAATCAGCCCCAGCATTTT
abundance: many; d_gene: TRBD2; v_gene: TRBV29-1; j_gene: TRBJ2-7; CDR3aa: CSVGTSGTSSYEQYF; CDR3nt: TGCAGCGTAGGGACTAGCGGGACCTCCTCCTACGAGCAGTACTTC
abundance: many; d_gene: TRBD1; v_gene: TRBV7-9; j_gene: TRBJ2-7; CDR3aa: CASSAPGQGAVEQYF; CDR3nt: TGTGCCAGCAGCGCTCCGGGACAGGGGGCTGTCGAGCAGTACTTC
abundance: .; d_gene: .; v_gene: TRBV14; j_gene: TRBJ1-2; CDR3aa: CASSLGKPYGYTF; CDR3nt: TGTGCCAGCAGCCTAGGTAAACCCTATGGCTACACCTTC
abundance: many; d_gene: .; v_gene: TRBV3-1; j_gene: TRBJ1-1; CDR3aa: CASSQGGGEAFF; CDR3nt: TGTGCCAGCAGCCAAGGGGGGGGAGAAGCTTTCTTT
abundance: .; d_gene: .; v_gene: TRBV4-1; j_gene: TRBJ1-5; CDR3aa: CASSQDRGLSQPQHF; CDR3nt: TGCGCCAGCAGCCAAGATCGAGGGTTGAGTCAGCCCCAGCATTTT
abundance: many; d_gene: .; v_gene: TRBV12-3/TRBV12-4; j_gene: TRBJ1-6; CDR3aa: CASSASYNSPLHF; CDR3nt: TGTGCCAGCTCTGCCTCCTATAATTCACCCCTCCACTTT
abundance: .; d_gene: TRBD2; v_gene: TRBV30; j_gene: TRBJ2-1; CDR3aa: CAWSRDIAGGIRFF; CDR3nt: TGTGCCTGGAGTCGGGATATAGCGGGAGGAATTCGGTTCTTC
abundance: many; d_gene: TRBD2; v_gene: TRBV6-1; j_gene: TRBJ2-7; CDR3aa: CASIYSSGSYEQYF; CDR3nt: TGTGCCAGCATTTACAGTAGCGGGAGCTACGAGCAGTACTTC
abundance: many; d_gene: TRBD1; v_gene: TRBV20-1; j_gene: TRBJ2-7; CDR3aa: CSAPRTGDLYEQYF; CDR3nt: TGCAGTGCTCCCCGGACAGGGGACCTCTACGAGCAGTACTTC
abundance: many; d_gene: .; v_gene: TRBV7-9; j_gene: TRBJ1-1; CDR3aa: CASSLRLGRNTEAFF; CDR3nt: TGTGCCAGCAGCCTAAGACTGGGAAGGAACACTGAAGCTTTCTTT
abundance: many; d_gene: TRBD1; v_gene: TRBV12-3/TRBV12-4; j_gene: TRBJ2-3; CDR3aa: CASSLTGPRTDTQYF; CDR3nt: TGTGCCAGCAGTTTGACAGGGCCTCGCACAGATACGCAGTATTTT
abundance: many; d_gene: .; v_gene: TRBV7-9; j_gene: TRBJ1-5; CDR3aa: CASSFLGDQPQHF; CDR3nt: TGTGCCAGCAGCTTCCTAGGGGATCAGCCCCAGCATTTT
abundance: many; d_gene: TRBD2; v_gene: TRBV6-2/TRBV6-3; j_gene: TRBJ2-1; CDR3aa: CATGGTSIFWGGYNEQFF; CDR3nt: TGTGCCACCGGGGGGACTAGCATCTTTTGGGGGGGATACAATGAGCAGTTCTTC
abundance: .; d_gene: .; v_gene: TRBV28; j_gene: TRBJ1-2; CDR3aa: CASSLGWSGWTF; CDR3nt: TGTGCCAGCAGTTTAGGTTGGTCCGGGTGGACCTTC
abundance: few; d_gene: TRBD2; v_gene: TRBV24-1; j_gene: TRBJ2-3; CDR3aa: CATSERTSGRVTDTQYF; CDR3nt: TGTGCCACCAGTGAGCGGACTAGCGGGAGGGTCACAGATACGCAGTATTTT
abundance: .; d_gene: TRBD1; v_gene: TRBV7-2; j_gene: TRBJ1-2; CDR3aa: CASSRTGGASGYTF; CDR3nt: TGTGCCAGCAGCAGGACAGGGGGCGCGAGTGGCTACACCTTC
abundance: .; d_gene: .; v_gene: TRBV20-1; j_gene: TRBJ2-6; CDR3aa: CSVVRGSGANVLTF; CDR3nt: TGCAGTGTGGTACGGGGCTCTGGGGCCAACGTCCTGACTTTC
abundance: many; d_gene: .; v_gene: TRBV29-1; j_gene: TRBJ1-2; CDR3aa: CSVEDSDMLDGTVYGYTF; CDR3nt: TGCAGCGTTGAAGATAGCGATATGCTGGACGGCACGGTCTATGGCTACACCTTC
abundance: many; d_gene: TRBD2; v_gene: TRBV7-9; j_gene: TRBJ2-1; CDR3aa: CASSRSGRAGNEQFF; CDR3nt: TGTGCCAGCAGCCGTAGCGGGAGGGCCGGCAATGAGCAGTTCTTC
abundance: many; d_gene: TRBD2; v_gene: TRBV7-8; j_gene: TRBJ2-5; CDR3aa: CASSSTSGETQYF; CDR3nt: TGTGCCAGCAGCTCGACTAGCGGAGAGACCCAGTACTTC
abundance: many; d_gene: .; v_gene: TRBV7-2; j_gene: TRBJ1-6; CDR3aa: CASSLAQGIGNSPLHF; CDR3nt: TGTGCCAGCAGCTTAGCGCAGGGGATCGGGAATTCACCCCTCCACTTT
abundance: many; d_gene: TRBD1; v_gene: TRBV20-1; j_gene: TRBJ2-3; CDR3aa: CSANRGASTDTQYF; CDR3nt: TGCAGTGCTAACAGGGGGGCGAGCACAGATACGCAGTATTTT
abundance: .; d_gene: .; v_gene: TRBV3-2; j_gene: TRBJ1-2; CDR3aa: CATKGSENYGYTF; CDR3nt: TGTGCCACCAAGGGATCTGAGAACTATGGCTACACCTTC
abundance: few; d_gene: .; v_gene: TRBV29-1; j_gene: TRBJ1-2; CDR3aa: CSAVGRATDYGYTF; CDR3nt: TGCAGCGCCGTAGGACGGGCGACAGACTATGGCTACACCTTC
abundance: .; d_gene: .; v_gene: TRBV3-1; j_gene: TRBJ1-2; CDR3aa: CASSQEFQGRNGYTF; CDR3nt: TGTGCCAGCAGCCAAGAGTTCCAGGGTCGGAATGGCTACACCTTC
abundance: .; d_gene: .; v_gene: TRBV7-9; j_gene: TRBJ1-2; CDR3aa: CASSSTGLNYGYTF; CDR3nt: TGTGCCAGCAGCTCGACAGGTCTTAACTATGGCTACACCTTC
abundance: few; d_gene: .; v_gene: TRBV4-1; j_gene: TRBJ1-4; CDR3aa: CASSQPIQGRLKGRFF; CDR3nt: TGCGCCAGCAGCCAACCGATACAAGGACGGCTTAAAGGACGGTTTTTT
abundance: .; d_gene: TRBD2; v_gene: TRBV5-8; j_gene: TRBJ2-5; CDR3aa: CASSTASGGQETQYF; CDR3nt: TGTGCCAGCTCGACGGCTAGCGGAGGACAAGAGACCCAGTACTTC
abundance: many; d_gene: TRBD1; v_gene: TRBV29-1; j_gene: TRBJ2-1; CDR3aa: CSVEDRQGAITYNEQFF; CDR3nt: TGCAGCGTTGAAGATAGGCAGGGGGCGATTACCTACAATGAGCAGTTCTTC
abundance: many; d_gene: .; v_gene: TRBV4-1; j_gene: TRBJ2-5; CDR3aa: CASSQVGGLKETQYF; CDR3nt: TGCGCCAGCAGCCAAGTAGGGGGGCTAAAAGAGACCCAGTACTTC
abundance: many; d_gene: .; v_gene: TRBV20-1; j_gene: TRBJ1-2; CDR3aa: CSASRGRRYGYTF; CDR3nt: TGCAGTGCCTCACGGGGAAGACGGTATGGCTACACCTTC
abundance: many; d_gene: .; v_gene: TRBV4-1; j_gene: TRBJ2-3; CDR3aa: CASSQGGVGPSSTDTQYF; CDR3nt: TGCGCCAGCAGCCAAGGAGGAGTGGGCCCCTCTAGCACAGATACGCAGTATTTT
abundance: many; d_gene: TRBD1; v_gene: TRBV2; j_gene: TRBJ2-2; CDR3aa: CASSLTGGETGELFF; CDR3nt: TGTGCCAGCAGCTTGACAGGGGGCGAAACCGGGGAGCTGTTTTTT
abundance: many; d_gene: .; v_gene: TRBV28; j_gene: TRBJ1-1; CDR3aa: CASSLLNLGDTEAFF; CDR3nt: TGTGCCAGCAGTTTACTGAACCTTGGGGACACTGAAGCTTTCTTT
abundance: many; d_gene: .; v_gene: TRBV27; j_gene: TRBJ1-2; CDR3aa: CASSFLGGAVDGYTF; CDR3nt: TGTGCCAGCAGTTTCCTAGGAGGGGCGGTGGATGGCTACACCTTC
abundance: few; d_gene: .; v_gene: TRBV20-1; j_gene: TRBJ2-6; CDR3aa: CSAKAEGRGSGANVLTF; CDR3nt: TGCAGTGCTAAGGCGGAGGGGAGGGGGTCTGGGGCCAACGTCCTGACTTTC
abundance: many; d_gene: .; v_gene: TRBV2; j_gene: TRBJ1-1; CDR3aa: CASSSSGGDTEAFF; CDR3nt: TGTGCCAGCAGTAGCTCCGGGGGGGACACTGAAGCTTTCTTT
abundance: many; d_gene: TRBD1; v_gene: TRBV28; j_gene: TRBJ1-5; CDR3aa: CASSKWGTGNAEDQPQHF; CDR3nt: TGTGCCAGCAGCAAATGGGGGACAGGGAATGCGGAGGATCAGCCCCAGCATTTT
abundance: many; d_gene: .; v_gene: TRBV6-2/TRBV6-3; j_gene: TRBJ2-5; CDR3aa: CASRPQGGETQYF; CDR3nt: TGTGCCAGCAGACCCCAGGGTGGTGAGACCCAGTACTTC
abundance: many; d_gene: TRBD1; v_gene: TRBV11-2; j_gene: TRBJ2-5; CDR3aa: CASSFDRGHRETQYF; CDR3nt: TGTGCCAGCAGCTTCGACAGGGGGCACCGGGAGACCCAGTACTTC
abundance: .; d_gene: TRBD1; v_gene: TRBV19; j_gene: TRBJ1-2; CDR3aa: CASRDRGFGYTF; CDR3nt: TGTGCCAGTAGGGACAGGGGTTTCGGCTACACCTTC
abundance: many; d_gene: .; v_gene: TRBV6-1; j_gene: TRBJ2-1; CDR3aa: CASRLNGGTGHEQFF; CDR3nt: TGTGCCAGCAGACTCAACGGTGGGACGGGACATGAGCAGTTCTTC
abundance: many; d_gene: .; v_gene: TRBV12-3/TRBV12-4; j_gene: TRBJ2-1; CDR3aa: CASSPAGSDEQFF; CDR3nt: TGTGCCAGCAGTCCCGCTGGGAGCGATGAGCAGTTCTTC